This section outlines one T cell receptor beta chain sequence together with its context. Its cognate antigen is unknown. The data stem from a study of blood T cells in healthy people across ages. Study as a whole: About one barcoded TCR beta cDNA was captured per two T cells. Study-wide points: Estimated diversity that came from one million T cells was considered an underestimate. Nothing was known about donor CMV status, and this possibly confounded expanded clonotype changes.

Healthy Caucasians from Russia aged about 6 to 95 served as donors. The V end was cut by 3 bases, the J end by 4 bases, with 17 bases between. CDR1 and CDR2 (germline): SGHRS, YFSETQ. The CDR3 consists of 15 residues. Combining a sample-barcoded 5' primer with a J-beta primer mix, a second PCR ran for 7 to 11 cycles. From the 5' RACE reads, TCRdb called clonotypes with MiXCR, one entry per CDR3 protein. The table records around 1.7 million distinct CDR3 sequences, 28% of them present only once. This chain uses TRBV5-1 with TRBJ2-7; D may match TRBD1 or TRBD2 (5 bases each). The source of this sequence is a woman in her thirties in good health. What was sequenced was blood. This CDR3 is CASSSGTVIPYEQYF. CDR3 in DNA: TGCGCCAGCAGCTCCGGGACCGTTATACCGTACGAGCAGTACTTC.